This is a list of T cell receptor beta chains from one sample in a study of OX40 agonist ivuxolimab in advanced cancers. Assay: immunoSEQ multiplex PCR; the TCRdb copy retains only in-frame clones and omits some. The table lists roughly 54,000 clones, 84% of them singletons. Sequenced here: CD4+ or CD8+ T cells sorted from blood, sampled in a trial of the OX40 agonist ivuxolimab. These receptors all stem from an adult with an advanced solid tumor such as melanoma, head and neck, liver or kidney cancer. Each CDR3 is given with its conserved first and last residue. The order of the fields is V gene, J gene, D gene, CDR3 protein, CDR3 DNA. A D gene is named only where the DNA matches it firmly.

V: TRBV15; J: TRBJ2-3; D: TRBD2; CDR3: CATSRDGLAKDTQYF; DNA: TGTGCCACCAGCAGAGATGGACTAGCTAAAGATACGCAGTATTTT
V: TRBV9; J: TRBJ1-1; D: TRBD1; CDR3: CASSVVDRGGTEAFF; DNA: TGTGCCAGCAGCGTGGTTGACAGGGGTGGCACTGAAGCTTTCTTT
V: TRBV7-3; J: TRBJ2-1; D: TRBD2; CDR3: CASSSWTSGSAEQFF; DNA: TGTGCCAGCAGCTCTTGGACTAGCGGGAGTGCTGAGCAGTTCTTC
V: TRBV7-9; J: TRBJ1-5; D: TRBD1; CDR3: CASSSIGQVNQPQHF; DNA: TGTGCCAGCAGTTCTATAGGACAGGTCAATCAGCCCCAGCATTTT
V: TRBV6-6; J: TRBJ2-7; D: TRBD1; CDR3: CASSRGDRASYEQYF; DNA: TGTGCCAGCAGTAGAGGGGACAGGGCGTCCTACGAGCAGTACTTC
V: TRBV5-4; J: TRBJ2-7; D: TRBD2; CDR3: CASSPSGRAAYEQYF; DNA: TGTGCCAGCAGCCCTAGCGGGAGGGCCGCCTACGAGCAGTACTTC
V: TRBV4-2; J: TRBJ2-1; D: .; CDR3: CASRLTGAAIDEQFF; DNA: TGTGCCAGCAGACTTACGGGCGCAGCAATTGATGAGCAGTTCTTC
V: TRBV28; J: TRBJ2-7; D: TRBD1; CDR3: CASELPGQGVGEQYF; DNA: TGTGCCAGCGAATTACCGGGACAGGGGGTCGGAGAGCAGTACTTC
V: TRBV7-8; J: TRBJ2-3; D: .; CDR3: CASSRTGFSDTQYF; DNA: TGTGCCAGCAGCCGAACAGGGTTTTCAGATACGCAGTATTTT
V: TRBV19; J: TRBJ1-5; D: .; CDR3: CASSVGLNSNQPQHF; DNA: TGTGCCAGTAGTGTAGGACTGAATAGCAATCAGCCCCAGCATTTT
V: TRBV5-4; J: TRBJ2-1; D: .; CDR3: CASSLVPRLADNEQFF; DNA: TGTGCCAGCAGCTTGGTTCCCAGACTGGCCGACAATGAGCAGTTCTTC
V: TRBV10-2; J: TRBJ1-2; D: .; CDR3: CASTGDGNYGYTF; DNA: TGCGCCAGCACCGGGGACGGTAACTATGGCTACACCTTC
V: TRBV28; J: TRBJ2-7; D: .; CDR3: CASSGGQGSEQYF; DNA: TGTGCCAGCAGTGGGGGGCAGGGTTCCGAGCAGTACTTC
V: TRBV5-4; J: TRBJ1-5; D: .; CDR3: CASSLSGDQPQHF; DNA: TGTGCCAGCAGCTTGTCGGGGGATCAGCCCCAGCATTTT
V: TRBV6-1; J: TRBJ2-5; D: .; CDR3: CASSYRAGETQYF; DNA: TGTGCCAGCAGTTATAGAGCAGGAGAGACCCAGTACTTC
V: TRBV10-2; J: TRBJ2-1; D: .; CDR3: CASCPDSYNEQFF; DNA: TGCGCCAGCTGCCCGGACTCCTACAATGAGCAGTTCTTC
V: TRBV5-4; J: TRBJ2-3; D: TRBD2; CDR3: CASSPSRLAGDDTQYF; DNA: TGTGCCAGCAGCCCCAGCAGGTTAGCGGGAGACGATACGCAGTATTTT
V: TRBV29-1; J: TRBJ1-2; D: .; CDR3: CSVERGMDGYTF; DNA: TGCAGCGTTGAACGGGGGATGGATGGCTACACCTTC
V: TRBV5-1; J: TRBJ1-2; D: .; CDR3: CASSLESGYGYTF; DNA: TGCGCCAGCAGCTTGGAAAGCGGCTATGGCTACACCTTC
V: TRBV5-1; J: TRBJ2-2; D: .; CDR3: CASSLSTANTGELFF; DNA: TGCGCCAGCAGCTTGTCGACCGCGAACACCGGGGAGCTGTTTTTT